The next 19 T cell receptor beta chains were all read from a single sample in a study of regulatory and conventional T cells in RAG deficiency. Measured with immunoSEQ multiplex PCR; TCRdb has only the in-frame clones, and not every one. The table has tens of thousands of clones, about 89% seen once. The sample also formed part of further work on regulatory T cells. As that report states: Primers: 52 TRBV forward and 13 TRBJ reverse.

The specimen sequenced was CD8+ T cells sorted from blood. The receptors stem from a human donor in good health.

The chain joins TRBV5-1 to TRBJ1-2; 8 nucleotides match TRBD1. This CDR3 spans 15 amino acids. Germline-derived CDR1 and CDR2 are SGHRS and YFSETQ. J lost 8 bases, V lost 0 bases, and 9 bases had no gene match. CDR3 DNA: TGCGCCAGCAGCTTGGCCAACAGGGGGGTTAGCGGCTACACCTTC. The encoded protein is CASSLANRGVSGYTF.

This chain's CDR3 is CSVVDGTGLEQYF. The CDR3 DNA is TGCAGCGTTGTGGACGGGACAGGGCTCGAGCAGTACTTC. The chain joins TRBV29-1 to TRBJ2-7, with 9 bases lining up with TRBD1. Germline V lookup: CDR1 SQVTM, CDR2 ANQGSEA. The trim removed 4 bases at V and 6 bases at J, leaving 7 bases unmatched. CDR3 length: 13 amino acids.

This clone was counted a single time. V is TRBV6-1 and J is TRBJ2-1; weak D call: TRBD1 (5 bases). Germline V gene sequence: CDR1 MNHNS, CDR2 SASEGT. The CDR3 runs 15 residues. V was cut by 1 base and J by 6 bases, with 13 bases left in between. The CDR3 protein is CASSEVAGSGNEQFF. CDR3 DNA: TGTGCCAGCAGTGAAGTGGCAGGGTCAGGCAATGAGCAGTTCTTC.

The J gene is TRBJ2-3, the V gene TRBV5-1; D is unclear. The CDR3 runs to 17 residues. Trimming removed 0 bases from V and 0 bases from J, with 14 bases in between. Germline V gene data show CDR1 as SGHRS and CDR2 as YFSETQ. As DNA, the CDR3 is TGCGCCAGCAGCTTGGGGGAAGGTCGACCCAGCACAGATACGCAGTATTTT. Protein: CASSLGEGRPSTDTQYF.

This chain links TRBV27 with TRBJ2-5; 10 nucleotides agree with TRBD2. CDR3 length: 14 residues. CDR1 MNHEY and CDR2 SMNVEV come from the germline V gene (reference sequence). V gave up 6 bases and J gave up 4 bases; unmatched junction bases: 5. The CDR3 DNA reads TGTGCCAGCAGCTCAGCGGGGGGGCGAGAGACCCAGTACTTC. Translated: CASSSAGGRETQYF.

In its sample, this clone was seen once. The rearrangement links TRBV2 to TRBJ2-1; 7 nucleotides match TRBD2. Trimming cost V 3 bases and J 7 bases; bases outside gene matches: 9. Germline V gene sequence: CDR1 SNHLY, CDR2 FYNNEI. The CDR3 loop spans 15 amino acids. The CDR3 nucleotides read TGTGCCAGCAGTGACCCCCAGACTAGCTCAAATGAGCAGTTCTTC. This gives the protein CASSDPQTSSNEQFF.

This clone was detected a few times. V gene TRBV28 combines with J gene TRBJ1-4; D remains unclear. V lost 8 bases and J lost 6, with 13 bases in between. The V gene's germline CDR1 is MDHEN and CDR2 SYDVKM. This CDR3 spans 13 amino acids. Here the CDR3 reads CASCSRTDEKLFF. In nucleotides, the CDR3 is TGTGCCAGCTGCTCGCGGACCGATGAAAAACTGTTTTTT.

This clone was found once. This CDR3 is CATSLGRWAFYNEQFF. DNA of the CDR3: TGTGCCACCAGCTTGGGGAGGTGGGCATTCTACAATGAGCAGTTCTTC. The chain recombines TRBV15 with TRBJ2-1, with D tentatively TRBD2 (6 bases). The germline V gene encodes CDR1 LNHNV and CDR2 YYDKDF (reference sequence). Trimming left V 5 bases short and J 3 bases short, with 17 bases between. This CDR3 is built from 16 residues.

V usage is TRBV28 and J usage is TRBJ2-1; D remains ambiguous. This CDR3 region has 15 residues. Germline V lookup: CDR1 MDHEN, CDR2 SYDVKM. V shed 1 base and J shed 1 base, with 8 bases lying between them. CDR3 in amino acids: CASSLYGPSYNEQFF. The CDR3 nucleotides read TGTGCCAGCAGTTTATACGGGCCTTCCTACAATGAGCAGTTCTTC.

This rearrangement joins TRBV5-6 to TRBJ2-7; D is uncertain. CDR1 is SGHDT, CDR2 YYEEEE, per germline. V was pared by 7 bases and J by 0 bases, with 5 bases between. The CDR3 runs 11 residues. This CDR3 is CASYNSYEQYF. The CDR3 bases are TGTGCCAGCTATAACTCCTACGAGCAGTACTTC.

In this sample, this clone turned up a few times. The chain has TRBV2 and TRBJ1-1; D uncertain. V shed 8 bases and J shed 5 bases, with 12 bases lying between them. Germline CDR1 reads SNHLY; CDR2 reads FYNNEI. The CDR3 spans 12 residues. For the CDR3, the DNA is TGTGCCAGCGGTCCGTGGGGAACTGAAGCTTTCTTT. It yields the protein CASGPWGTEAFF.

For this clone: A junction end diverges from the germline sequence, so it may reflect a read error. Here the CDR3 reads CASSLAGAPQGTDTQYF. The CDR3 region has the DNA TGTGCTAGCAGCTTAGCTGGAGCTCCCCAAGGCACAGATACGCAGTATTTT. The chain recombines TRBV7-7 with TRBJ2-3, with no clear D. CDR3 size: 17 residues. Looked up from germline, CDR1 is SSHAT and CDR2 is FNYEAQ (reference sequence).

This chain connects TRBV28 to TRBJ2-7, with a weak D call TRBD2 (5 bases). The CDR3 totals 15 residues. The V gene lost 2 bases and the J gene lost 2 bases, with 13 bases spanning the gap. Germline CDR1 reads MDHEN; CDR2 reads SYDVKM. The CDR3 DNA sequence: TGTGCCAGCAGTTTAGACCTTCCGGGAACCTACGAGCAGTACTTC. This translates into CASSLDLPGTYEQYF.

The chain joins TRBV6-1 to TRBJ2-1; D is possibly TRBD2 (5 bases). V gave up 7 bases and J gave up 2 bases, with 15 bases separating them. CDR3 length: 15 amino acids. Germline V CDR1 and CDR2: MNHNS, SASEGT. The CDR3 DNA is TGTGCCAGCACCGACGGGCGGGTGACCTACAATGAGCAGTTCTTC. This encodes CASTDGRVTYNEQFF.

V gene TRBV10-2 combines with J gene TRBJ2-7; 10 positions match TRBD2. J was trimmed by 5 bases and V by 3 bases; bases with no gene match: 4. This CDR3 has 14 residues. Germline V gene data show CDR1 as WSHSY and CDR2 as SAAADI. CDR3 DNA: TGCGCCAGCAGTGAAGCGGGGGGGCCCGACGAGCAGTACTTC. Protein sequence: CASSEAGGPDEQYF.

The chain has TRBV9 and TRBJ2-1; the D gene is possibly TRBD1 (5 bases). Between the trimmed V and J ends, which lost 4 bases and 9 bases, there was a span of 32 bases. Germline values: CDR1 SGDLS, CDR2 YYNGEE. CDR3 size: 19 residues. The CDR3 DNA is TGTGCCAGCAGCCTATCAGGGTCTCCCTACTCCGGATTTGCCGCTGAGCAGTTCTTC. It yields the protein CASSLSGSPYSGFAAEQFF.

This clone was observed a handful of times. The chain is built from TRBV2 and TRBJ1-1, with D uncertain. V gave up 1 base and J gave up 3 bases, with 0 bases separating them. Germline V CDR1 and CDR2: SNHLY, FYNNEI. The CDR3 has 11 amino acids. CDR3 sequence: CASSEDTEAFF. The CDR3 DNA reads TGTGCCAGCAGTGAAGACACTGAAGCTTTCTTT.

The gene calls are TRBV9 and TRBJ2-1, with 10 bases fitting TRBD1. J gave up 6 bases and V 0 bases, and 6 bases lay outside the gene matches. The CDR3 covers 16 residues. Germline V gene sequence: CDR1 SGDLS, CDR2 YYNGEE. The CDR3 reads CASSVEVGTGVNEQFF. The CDR3 nucleotides read TGTGCCAGCAGCGTAGAGGTCGGGACAGGGGTCAATGAGCAGTTCTTC.

The genes are TRBV5-3 and TRBJ2-2; D ambiguous. TRBV5-3 has ORF status, its function being uncertain. V lost 0 bases and J 6 bases, leaving 3 bases between the germline ends. The CDR3 spans 12 residues. The CDR3 DNA is TGTGCCAGAAGCTTGGTTTCCGGGGAGCTGTTTTTT. Its translation is CARSLVSGELFF.